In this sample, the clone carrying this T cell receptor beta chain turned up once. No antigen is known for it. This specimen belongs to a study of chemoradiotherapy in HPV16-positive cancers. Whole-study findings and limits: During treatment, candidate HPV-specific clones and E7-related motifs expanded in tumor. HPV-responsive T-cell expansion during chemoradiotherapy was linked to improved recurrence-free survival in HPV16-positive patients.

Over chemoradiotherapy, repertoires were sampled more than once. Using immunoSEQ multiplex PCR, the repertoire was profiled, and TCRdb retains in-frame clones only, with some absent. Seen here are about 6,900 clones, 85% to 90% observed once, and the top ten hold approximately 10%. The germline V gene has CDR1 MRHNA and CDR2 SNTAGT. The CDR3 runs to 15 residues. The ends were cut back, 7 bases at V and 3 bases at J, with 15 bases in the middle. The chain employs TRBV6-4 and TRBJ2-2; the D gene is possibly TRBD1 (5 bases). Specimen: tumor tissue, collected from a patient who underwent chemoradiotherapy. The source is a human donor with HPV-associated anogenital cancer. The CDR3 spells CASKETEAHTGELFF. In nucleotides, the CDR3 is TGTGCCAGCAAGGAGACAGAAGCCCACACCGGGGAGCTGTTTTTT.